A single sample is the source of the 15 T cell receptor beta chains below, sequenced in a study of tumor and adjacent non-tumor tissue in lung cancer. The library came from three nested PCR rounds adapted from ARM-PCR protocols. TCRdb passed the multiplex PCR reads through MiXCR, listing each CDR3 protein once. This sample has 120,000 or so distinct CDR3 sequences; under 90% occur once, and the top ten carry more than 20%. This sample's RNA came from whole unsorted tissue. The sequenced sample was lung tumor tissue. All receptors come from a man between 65 and 85 years old with non-small cell lung cancer.

Worth noting for this clonotype: A single base separates this from a much larger clone, so it may be a read error. The V call is TRBV20-1, the J call TRBJ1-6, with 7 bases matching TRBD1. The V gene's germline CDR1 is DFQATT and CDR2 SNEGSKA (reference sequence). This CDR3 comprises 15 residues. CDR3 sequence: CIAKTGTGAGSPLHF. DNA for the CDR3: TGCATTGCTAAAACGGGCACAGGGGCGGGTTCACCCCTCCACTTT.

Note on this clonotype: At one end, the junction sequence differs from germline, possibly due to a read error. The chain links TRBV20-1 to TRBJ1-2; D gene ambiguous. Germline assignment: CDR1 DFQATT and CDR2 SNEGSKA (reference sequence). The CDR3 length is 15 residues. The CDR3 region is CSATLESLWYYDYTF. The DNA for the CDR3 is TGCAGTGCTACGCTTGAATCCCTCTGGTACTATGACTACACCTTC.

About this clonotype: One end of the junction does not line up with germline, which may come from a read error. CDR3 coding DNA: TGTATCACGTCTGGTCAGAGCACGGATACGCAGTATTTT. Protein: CITSGQSTDTQYF. The V gene is TRBV11-2, the J gene TRBJ2-3; no clear D. CDR1 is SGHAT and CDR2 is FQNNGV in the germline V gene. CDR3 size: 13 residues.

With regard to this clonotype: Since a much larger clone is just one base distant, this may be a read error. This chain links TRBV28 with TRBJ2-1; D uncertain. The CDR3 loop spans 15 amino acids. Germline V gene lookup returns CDR1 MDHEN and CDR2 SYDVKM. In nucleotides, the CDR3 is TGTGCCAGCAGTTTTGACAAAGGCAGCTACAATAAGCAGTTCTTC. Residues: CASSFDKGSYNKQFF. The full variable domain, its missing parts supplied by reference TRBV28 and TRBJ2-1, is DVKVTQSSRYLVKRTGEKVFLECVQDMDHENMFWYRQDPGLGLRLIYFSYDVKMKEKGDIPEGYSVSREKKERFSLILESASTNQTSMYLCASSFDKGSYNKQFFGPGTRLTVL.

This clonotype showed up many times. The chain links TRBV28 to TRBJ2-4; D uncertain. CDR3 length equals 15 residues. The ends were cut back, 5 bases at V and 0 bases at J, with 11 bases in the middle. Germline V gene data show CDR1 as MDHEN and CDR2 as SYDVKM. CDR3 coding DNA: TGTGCCAGCAGTGTATTCCCCCTAGCCAAAAACATTCAGTACTTC. The encoded protein is CASSVFPLAKNIQYF.

Remarks on this clonotype: This likely comes from a read error, as the CDR3 has no conserved phenylalanine or tryptophan at its end. V usage is TRBV6-1 and J usage is TRBJ2-2; perhaps TRBD2 as D (5 bases). The CDR3 runs to 16 residues. Germline V gives CDR1 MNHNS, CDR2 SASEGT. Between the trimmed V and J ends, which lost 5 bases and 6 bases, there was a span of 19 bases. The chain's CDR3 is CASSHSAIGDSGELFI. In DNA form, the CDR3 reads TGTGCCAGCAGTCACTCAGCAATCGGGGATTCCGGGGAGCTGTTTATT.

For this clonotype: One end of the junction varies from germline; a read error may be responsible. The chain couples TRBV4-1 to TRBJ2-2; tentative D call: TRBD2 (5 bases). The CDR3 runs to 19 residues. In germline, CDR1 is MGHRA, CDR2 YSYEKL. For the CDR3, the DNA is TGCGCTAGCAGCCAAGTTTCATCTTGGACGGGATCAGTCACCGGGGAGCTGTTTTTT. This sequence encodes CASSQVSSWTGSVTGELFF.

On this clonotype: Sequence at one end of the junction differs from germline and may be a read error. J is TRBJ2-5 and V is TRBV5-4; a weak D match, TRBD2 (6 bases). This CDR3 is 14 amino acids long. Germline CDR1 SGHNT, CDR2 YYREEE (reference sequence). The CDR3 sequence: CTSSLRRGQEAKYF. In nucleotides, the CDR3 is TGTACCAGCAGCTTGAGGCGGGGTCAAGAGGCCAAGTACTTC. Full variable domain (outside the CDR3, taken from reference TRBV5-4 and TRBJ2-5): ETGVTQSPTHLIKTRGQQVTLRCSSQSGHNTVSWYQQALGQGPQFIFQYYREEENGRGNFPPRFSGLQFPNYSSELNVNALELDDSALYLCTSSLRRGQEAKYFGPGTRLLVL.

In the case of this clonotype: Compared with germline, one end of the junction differs, possibly owing to a read error. V gene TRBV5-1 combines with J gene TRBJ2-7; D gene unclear. From germline, CDR1 is SGHRS and CDR2 YFSETQ. There are 13 residues in the CDR3. The CDR3 loop is CANSLVGSREQYF. The CDR3 DNA follows: TGTGCCAACAGCTTAGTCGGCTCCCGCGAGCAGTACTTC.

The chain has TRBV5-1 and TRBJ2-2, with 9 nucleotides matching TRBD2. Germline CDR1 and CDR2: SGHRS and YFSETQ. The CDR3 is made up of 16 amino acids. V dropped 2 bases and J dropped 1; count of bases not matched to a gene: 3. The CDR3 DNA reads TGCGCCAGCAGCTTATATAGCGGGGGGAACACCGGGGAGCTGTTTTTT. It encodes CASSLYSGGNTGELFF.

To note about this clonotype: A much more abundant neighbour one base away suggests this may be a read error. This chain uses TRBV20-1 with TRBJ2-1, with D perhaps matching TRBD1 (5 bases). V gave up 3 bases and J gave up 8 bases, with 14 bases separating them. Germline CDR1 reads DFQATT; CDR2 reads SNEGSKA (reference sequence). This CDR3 has 13 residues. The CDR3 loop reads CSASPVIGDEQFF. The CDR3, as DNA: TGCAGTGCTAGTCCAGTCATAGGGGATGAGCAGTTCTTC.

Turning to this clonotype: Because the CDR3 is missing its conserved closing phenylalanine or tryptophan, this is likely a read error. The gene calls are TRBV6-2 or TRBV6-3 and TRBJ1-2; D is unresolved. The CDR3 has 11 amino acids. From germline, CDR1 is MNHEY and CDR2 SVGEGT. CDR3 nucleotides: TGTGCTAGCAGTTTGGGTTATGGCTACACCTTA. As protein: CASSLGYGYTL.

This clonotype was counted many times. This sequence joins TRBV5-1 and TRBJ1-2, with 8 bases matching TRBD1. The CDR3 loop spans 15 amino acids. The germline V gene encodes CDR1 SGHRS and CDR2 YFSETQ. The ends lost 0 bases at V and 3 bases at J; junction bases unmatched: 4. The CDR3 here is CASSLVGQAHYGYTF. DNA for the CDR3: TGCGCCAGCAGCTTGGTGGGACAGGCCCACTATGGCTACACCTTC.

Turning to this clonotype: One end of the junction does not line up with germline, which may come from a read error. The chain recombines TRBV11-2 with TRBJ2-1; D perhaps matches TRBD2 (6 bases). The germline gives CDR1 SGHAT, CDR2 FQNNGV. This CDR3 is 15 amino acids long. CDR3 nucleotides: TGTGCCAGCAACCTTAGTGGGACTTTATACAATGAGCGGTTTTTC. Amino acids: CASNLSGTLYNERFF.

Concerning this clonotype itself: The germline gene is not matched at one end of the junction; a read error may be the cause. The genes are TRBV5-6 and TRBJ2-7; D possibly corresponds to TRBD2 (6 bases). Germline assignment: CDR1 SGHDT and CDR2 YYEEEE. CDR3 length: 12 amino acids. The CDR3: CASRLVVYEQYF. DNA for the CDR3: TGTGCAAGCAGACTAGTGGTCTACGAGCAGTACTTC.